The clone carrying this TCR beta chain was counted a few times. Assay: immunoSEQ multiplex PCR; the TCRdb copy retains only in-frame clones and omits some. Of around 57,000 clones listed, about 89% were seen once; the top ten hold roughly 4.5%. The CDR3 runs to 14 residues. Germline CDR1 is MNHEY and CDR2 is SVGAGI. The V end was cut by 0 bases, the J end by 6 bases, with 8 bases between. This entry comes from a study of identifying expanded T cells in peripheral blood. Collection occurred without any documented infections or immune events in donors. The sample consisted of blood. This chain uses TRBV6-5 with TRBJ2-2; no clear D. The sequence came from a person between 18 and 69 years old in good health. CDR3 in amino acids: CASSYSKLSGELFF. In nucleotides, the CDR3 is TGTGCCAGCAGTTACTCCAAGCTATCCGGGGAGCTGTTTTTT.